This T cell receptor (beta chain) was profiled in a study of CD8+CD57+ T cells in acquired aplastic anemia. Points on this clonotype: At one end the junction does not follow the germline gene, possibly because of a read error.

Investigators profiled TCR beta VDJ and CDR3 from genomic DNA template. MiXCR, applied by TCRdb to the reads, yields one record per CDR3 protein. The sample lists 150,000 to 160,000 distinct CDR3 sequences, roughly 49% occurring once. Germline V gene data show CDR1 as SGHAT and CDR2 as FQDESV (reference sequence). The CDR3 has 16 residues. Only patients with CD8+CD57+ cell expansion on flow cytometry were chosen for sequencing. The chain combines TRBV11-1 with TRBJ2-1; possibly TRBD2 for D (5 bases). The clonotype comes from a human donor with aplastic anemia. Specimen: sorted CD4+, CD8+, or CD8+CD57+ T cells (not recorded which) from PBMCs. The CDR3, as DNA: TGTGCCAGCAACTTACTAGGTCTCCAACACTACAATGAGCAGTTCTTC. Protein sequence: CASNLLGLQHYNEQFF.